This paragraph covers one TCR beta chain sequence. Data came from immunoSEQ multiplex PCR; TCRdb stores just in-frame clones and leaves some out. The sample has about 75,000 clones; around 89% are singletons. Germline V gene data show CDR1 as SEHNR and CDR2 as FQNEAQ (reference sequence). The ends were cut back, 4 bases at V and 1 base at J, with 10 bases in the middle. This CDR3 contains 15 residues. These data originate in a study of T cell responses to AZD1222 COVID-19 vaccine. V is TRBV7-9 and J is TRBJ2-2; D perhaps matches TRBD1 (5 bases). The source was peripheral blood, collected 28 days after the second dose of the MenACWY control vaccine. The receptor comes from an adult who received the MenACWY meningococcal vaccine as a control. This chain's CDR3 is CASSSDTGNTGELFF. The CDR3 nucleotides are TGTGCCAGCAGCTCAGACACAGGGAACACCGGGGAGCTGTTTTTT.